This T cell receptor beta chain was sequenced for a study of T cell repertoires in cytomegalovirus infection. The wider study: Matching HLA type, along with CMV infection, was indicated by public TCR beta signatures.

Regarding the study as a whole: Individuals carrying CMV plus the relevant HLA were identified by cumulative frequency of public TCR beta families. The response measured ex vivo was dominated by TCR beta clonotypes (HLA-C-restricted and CMV-specific).

The CDR3 length is 13 residues. V lost 4 bases and J 3 bases, leaving 10 bases between the germline ends. There are many counts of this clonotype. Its antigen is still unknown. Each CDR3 protein is one row after TCRdb ran MiXCR on the reads. Of about 180,000 distinct CDR3 sequences listed, about 15% are singletons. V gene TRBV12-3 or TRBV12-4 combines with J gene TRBJ2-7, with D possibly matching TRBD1 (6 bases). Sequenced: PBMCs. This clonotype originated in a human donor in good health (CMV status not recorded). Some clones in this sample may be carry-over from other donors' samples. CDR3 DNA: TGTGCCAGCAGTTATACAGGGCTCTACGAGCAGTACTTC. It translates to CASSYTGLYEQYF.